The sequence of this TCR beta chain was determined in a study of T cell changes during pregnancy in multiple sclerosis. Profiling relied on immunoSEQ multiplex PCR, and the TCRdb table lists in-frame clones only, not all of them. Of just under 65,000 clones in the sample, about 90% were seen once. The germline gives CDR1 SNHLY, CDR2 FYNNEI. Trimming shortened V by 7 bases and J by 6 bases, and 10 bases separated the two germline ends. This CDR3 comprises 11 residues. The receptor was derived from a female donor in good health, enrolled as a control in a pregnancy study. The chain joins TRBV2 to TRBJ2-7; D unclear. Sequencing used peripheral blood, obtained in the second trimester of pregnancy. The CDR3 loop reads CASTFGREQYF. CDR3 nucleotides: TGTGCCAGCACTTTTGGGCGCGAGCAGTACTTC.